A single sample is the source of the 28 T cell receptor beta chains below, sequenced in a study of T cells in women clearing cervical HPV infection listed by TCRdb under 2018. The receptor library was made with the immunoSEQ multiplex PCR assay. TCRdb took over this immuneACCESS table, retaining in-frame rearrangements with V and J assigned. Such tables are incomplete; in checked studies, under half of the missing clones stem from an unresolved V gene, and the remainder is unexplained. This sample's clone table shows tens of thousands of clones. The top ten hold around 5.2% of the sample. The specimen was blood buffy coat. These receptors all stem from a woman aged 18-69 years with a cervical HPV16 infection that either progressed to CIN3+ or cleared (not recorded which).

A note on this clone: The read terminates 3 residues before the CDR3 end, so the remaining end is supplied by the germline J gene. The V and J genes are TRBV2 and TRBJ1-2, with 7 bases matching TRBD1. The CDR3 has 13 residues. From germline, CDR1 is SNHLY and CDR2 FYNNEI. The CDR3 sequence: CASSKGGLNEYTF. CDR3 DNA (partial): TGTGCCAGCAGTAAAGGGGGCCTCAATGAA.

For this clone: The CDR3 end falls 3 residues outside the read, so it is completed with the germline J gene. The V and J genes are TRBV10-3 and TRBJ2-1, with 10 bases identical to TRBD1. The CDR3 covers 17 residues. Germline loops: CDR1 ENHRY, CDR2 SYGVKD. V lost 4 bases, J lost 8 bases, and 14 bases stayed unmatched. CDR3 residues: CAISGMEGTGVFDEQFF. The CDR3 DNA, read in part, is TGTGCCATCAGTGGAATGGAAGGGACAGGGGTTTTTGATGAG.

Concerning this clone itself: The CDR3 is cut off 3 residues early in the read; its end comes from the germline J gene. The chain is built from TRBV6-2 or TRBV6-3 and TRBJ2-7; no clear D. There are 13 residues in the CDR3. V dropped 6 bases and J dropped 6 bases, with 15 bases sitting between them. CDR1 is MNHEY and CDR2 is SVGEGT in the germline V gene. The CDR3 spells CASRYTAASEQYF. Incomplete CDR3 DNA: TGTGCCAGCAGATACACGGCGGCCTCCGAG.

CDR3 region: CSATATGRETQYF. CDR3 DNA (partial): TGCAGTGCTACCGCGACAGGGAGAGAGACC. This rearrangement joins TRBV20-1 to TRBJ2-5, with 7 bases matching TRBD1. The CDR3 goes on 3 residues after the read ends, and that part is filled in from the germline J gene. CDR3 length: 13 amino acids. CDR1 DFQATT and CDR2 SNEGSKA come from the germline V gene (reference sequence). After removal of 4 bases from V and 4 bases from J, the junction contained 6 bases not matched to a gene.

Remarks on this clone: The sequenced fragment ends 3 residues before the CDR3 boundary, so the rest is inferred from the germline J gene. The chain uses TRBV10-3 and TRBJ2-1; 10 bases agree with TRBD1. V was clipped by 2 bases and J by 0 bases; unmatched bases: 16. This CDR3 has 21 residues. CDR1 ENHRY and CDR2 SYGVKD come from the germline V gene. CDR3 sequence: CAISEAPYGTGDLSSYNEQFF. CDR3 DNA, as far as it was read: TGTGCCATCAGTGAGGCCCCCTACGGGACAGGGGACCTGAGCTCCTACAATGAG.

To note about this clone: The read falls 3 residues short of the CDR3 end, and the missing part is taken from the germline J gene. The chain recombines TRBV2 with TRBJ1-6; D may be TRBD1 (5 bases). From germline, CDR1 is SNHLY and CDR2 FYNNEI. Trimming took off 8 bases at V and 8 bases at J, with 7 bases between the two ends. The CDR3 has 11 amino acids. The CDR3 sequence is CASQGDSPLHF. CDR3 DNA, as far as it was read: TGTGCCAGCCAGGGAGATTCACCC.

On this clone itself: Read coverage stops 3 residues before the CDR3 terminus; the germline J gene supplies the remainder. The chain links TRBV12-3 or TRBV12-4 to TRBJ2-2; 7 bases align to TRBD2. The ends lost 5 bases at V and 0 bases at J; junction bases unmatched: 3. The CDR3 sequence is 15 residues long. Here the CDR3 reads CASSSSGANTGELFF. The DNA read from the CDR3 is TGTGCCAGCAGTAGCAGCGGGGCGAACACCGGGGAG.

In regard to this clone: The missing CDR3 end, 3 residues past where the read stops, is filled in from the germline J gene. The chain is built from TRBV30 and TRBJ2-5, with 10 bases that match TRBD1. The CDR3 sequence is 15 residues long. Unmatched junction bases numbered 8, after V lost 0 bases and J lost 7 bases. From germline, CDR1 is GTSNPN and CDR2 SVGIG (reference sequence). The CDR3 loop reads CAWSVAGQGGRTQYF. CDR3 bases read: TGTGCCTGGAGTGTAGCCGGACAGGGGGGCCGGACC.

A word on this clone: The read stops 3 residues short of the end of the CDR3; the missing end is completed from the germline J gene. J is TRBJ2-1 and V is TRBV7-9, with TRBD2 identical over 8 bases. With 5 bases clipped from V and 8 bases from J, the junction kept 5 bases outside the gene matches. Germline V gene sequence: CDR1 SEHNR, CDR2 FQNEAQ (reference sequence). This CDR3 is 13 amino acids long. The CDR3 sequence is CASSPRGGHEQFF. The DNA read from the CDR3 is TGTGCCAGCAGCCCCCGGGGGGGCCATGAG.

With regard to this clone: The sequenced fragment ends 3 residues before the CDR3 boundary, so the rest is inferred from the germline J gene. J is TRBJ2-7 and V is TRBV7-9; the D gene is possibly TRBD2 (5 bases). Between the trimmed V and J ends, which lost 0 bases and 3 bases, there was a span of 9 bases. The germline V gene has CDR1 SEHNR and CDR2 FQNEAQ (reference sequence). CDR3 length equals 14 residues. The CDR3 bases that were read are TGTGCCAGCAGCTTAGCAGTGAGCGGCTACGAG. Its translation is CASSLAVSGYE. The complete CDR3 sequence is CASSLAVSGYEQYF.

Of note for this clone: The CDR3 end lies 3 residues beyond the end of the read and is filled in from the germline J gene. The chain links TRBV7-3 to TRBJ2-2; D might be TRBD2 (6 bases). V was shortened by 2 bases and J by 5 bases, with 15 bases between the two germline ends. Germline CDR1 reads SGHTA; CDR2 reads FQGTGA. This CDR3 region has 16 residues. CDR3 DNA, as far as it was read: TGTGCCAGCAGCTTAGCACCCTCGGGGGTGACCGGGGAG. Protein: CASSLAPSGVTGE. The CDR3 as a whole reads CASSLAPSGVTGELFF. Complete variable domain (other parts from reference TRBV7-3 and TRBJ2-2): GAGVSQTPSNKVTEKGKYVELRCDPISGHTALYWYRQSLGQGPEFLIYFQGTGAADDSGLPNDRFFAVRPEGSVSTLKIQRTERGDSAVYLCASSLAPSGVTGELFFGEGSRLTVL.

Regarding this clone: The observed sequence ends 3 residues before the CDR3 terminus, with the missing tail filled in from the germline J gene. The genes are TRBV2 and TRBJ1-1, with D perhaps matching TRBD1 (5 bases). Germline lookup yields CDR1 SNHLY and CDR2 FYNNEI. This CDR3 is 15 amino acids long. V lost 6 bases and J 0 bases, leaving 14 bases between the germline ends. The CDR3 here is CASRPGGYLNTEAFF. The sequenced part of the CDR3 DNA is TGTGCCAGCAGACCGGGGGGGTACTTGAACACTGAA.

About this clone itself: The read ends 3 residues early relative to the CDR3; the germline J gene fills the gap. V gene TRBV7-2 combines with J gene TRBJ2-3, with D possibly TRBD2 on 6 matching bases. The CDR3 is 15 amino acids. Trimming took 1 base from V and 4 from J, leaving 12 bases between them. Germline values: CDR1 SGHTA, CDR2 FQGNSA. CDR3 bases read: TGTGCCAGCAGCTTAGGACGGGGGTATGCAGATACG. Protein sequence: CASSLGRGYADT. The whole CDR3 protein is CASSLGRGYADTQYF.

A note on this clone: The read terminates 3 residues before the CDR3 end, so the remaining end is supplied by the germline J gene. The chain couples TRBV6-2 or TRBV6-3 to TRBJ1-2; D is uncertain. This CDR3 comprises 17 residues. Germline V gene sequence: CDR1 MNHEY, CDR2 SVGEGT. The CDR3 is CASSPTSGNFYVYDYTF. The sequenced part of the CDR3 DNA is TGTGCCAGCAGCCCGACTAGCGGGAATTTCTACGTCTACGAC.

As to this clone: Read data end 3 residues before the CDR3 end; the end is taken from the germline J gene. V usage is TRBV30 and J usage is TRBJ2-3; weak D call: TRBD1 (5 bases). CDR1 GTSNPN and CDR2 SVGIG come from the germline V gene (reference sequence). CDR3 length: 12 residues. Partial CDR3 DNA: TGTGCCGCGGACACTAAGAATCAGCCG. It encodes CAADTKNQP. The whole CDR3 is CAADTKNQPQYF.

About this clone itself: The read ends 3 residues early relative to the CDR3; the germline J gene fills the gap. This sequence joins TRBV5-4 and TRBJ2-3; no clear D. This CDR3 has 11 residues. The germline V gene encodes CDR1 SGHNT and CDR2 YYREEE (reference sequence). CDR3 sequence reads: CASSLKGTQYF. The DNA read from the CDR3 is TGTGCCAGCAGCTTGAAAGGGACG.

As regards this clone: The CDR3 is cut off 3 residues early in the read; its end comes from the germline J gene. The chain joins TRBV7-9 to TRBJ1-6; D gene uncertain. The ends were cut back, 1 base at V and 5 bases at J, with 6 bases in the middle. The CDR3 sequence is 14 residues long. The germline gives CDR1 SEHNR, CDR2 FQNEAQ (reference sequence). CDR3 DNA (partial): TGTGCCAGCAGCTTAGGGGCCGATAATTCACCC. It yields the protein CASSLGADNSP. The full-length CDR3 reads as CASSLGADNSPLHF.

Notes on this clone: The read stops 3 residues short of the end of the CDR3; the missing end is completed from the germline J gene. V usage is TRBV29-1 and J usage is TRBJ2-1, with 9 bases fitting TRBD2. The germline gives CDR1 SQVTM, CDR2 ANQGSEA. Germline trimming cut 5 bases from V and 1 base from J; bases unmatched to any gene: 3. The CDR3 length is 14 residues. CDR3 DNA, as far as it was read: TGCAGCGTTCCGGGACTAGCATCCTACAATGAG. This gives the protein CSVPGLASYNE. The entire CDR3 protein is CSVPGLASYNEQFF.

Remarks on this clone: Read data end 3 residues before the CDR3 end; the end is taken from the germline J gene. The chain joins TRBV28 to TRBJ1-6; 9 nucleotides match TRBD1. Germline lookup yields CDR1 MDHEN and CDR2 SYDVKM. The CDR3 contains 15 residues. The V gene end was trimmed by 2 bases and the J gene end by 7 bases; junction bases not matched to a gene: 3. This CDR3 reads CASSLTGGANSPLHF. The covered CDR3 bases are TGTGCCAGCAGTTTAACAGGGGGCGCGAATTCACCC.

On this clone itself: One end of the junction fails to match germline, which may point to a read error. With the read ending 3 residues before the CDR3 end, the germline J gene is used to fill in that end. The same CDR3 also results from other DNA sequences found in this sample. The J gene is TRBJ1-3, the V gene TRBV5-1, with D perhaps matching TRBD1 (6 bases). Per the germline V gene, CDR1 is SGHRS and CDR2 is YFSETQ. The CDR3 is made up of 14 amino acids. The chain's CDR3 is CASSTDSGRNTIYF. Partial CDR3 DNA: TGCGCCAGCAGCACGGACAGTGGGAGAAACACG.

The CDR3 is CASTFDRNEKLFF. The covered CDR3 bases are TGTGCCAGTACGTTCGACAGAAATGAAAAA. The rearrangement uses TRBV19 and TRBJ1-4; TRBD1 might be the D (5 bases). The missing CDR3 end, 3 residues past where the read stops, is filled in from the germline J gene. The germline V and J ends were trimmed by 7 bases and 5 bases, with 11 bases remaining between them. The CDR3 is 13 amino acids. Germline-derived CDR1 and CDR2 are LNHDA and SQIVND (reference sequence).

A remark on this clone: The read halts 3 residues ahead of the CDR3 end, with the missing end drawn from the germline J gene. This chain uses TRBV30 with TRBJ2-4; D is perhaps TRBD1 (5 bases). The CDR3 is 12 amino acids. The germline V gene encodes CDR1 GTSNPN and CDR2 SVGIG (reference sequence). CDR3 sequence: CAWKDTYYGQYF. CDR3 DNA (partial): TGTGCCTGGAAGGACACCTACTATGGT.

Turning to this clone: The CDR3 extends 3 residues past the end of the read, so its final part is completed from the germline J gene. The chain links TRBV7-9 to TRBJ2-1, with 13 nucleotides matching TRBD2. This CDR3 comprises 15 residues. V lost 5 bases, J lost 9 bases, and 7 bases stayed unmatched. Germline V lookup: CDR1 SEHNR, CDR2 FQNEAQ (reference sequence). This chain's CDR3 is CASSVLAGGRGEQFF. CDR3 DNA (partial): TGTGCCAGCAGCGTACTAGCGGGGGGGCGGGGTGAG.

In regard to this clone: Read data end 3 residues before the CDR3 end; the end is taken from the germline J gene. V gene TRBV12-3 or TRBV12-4 combines with J gene TRBJ2-3, with D possibly being TRBD1 (6 bases). Trimming cost V 5 bases and J 1 base, with 22 bases left between them. This CDR3 is built from 18 residues. Partial CDR3 DNA: TGTGCCAGCAGTCCATCCATTACGATCAGGGGAGGCACAGATACG. Residues: CASSPSITIRGGTDT. The whole CDR3 protein reads CASSPSITIRGGTDTQYF.

As for this clone: The CDR3 end falls 3 residues outside the read, so it is completed with the germline J gene. The V call is TRBV19, the J call TRBJ2-4; D may be TRBD1 (6 bases). CDR3 length: 15 amino acids. Germline CDR1 and CDR2: LNHDA and SQIVND (reference sequence). The CDR3 DNA, read in part, is TGTGCCAGTAGATCTCAGGGGACAACACTTTATGGT. Its protein product is CASRSQGTTLYG. The whole CDR3 protein reads CASRSQGTTLYGQYF.

Details on this clone: From the germline J gene comes the end of the CDR3, since the read stops 3 residues before it. The V gene is TRBV7-3, the J gene TRBJ1-6; 7 nucleotides match TRBD1. Trimming took 1 base from V and 9 from J; bases not matched to a gene: 6. The CDR3 length is 15 residues. CDR1 SGHTA and CDR2 FQGTGA come from the germline V gene. Here the CDR3 reads CASSLKKGAGSPLHF. The part of the CDR3 DNA that was read is TGTGCCAGCAGCTTAAAAAAGGGGGCAGGTTCACCC.

On this clone: The CDR3 goes on 3 residues after the read ends, and that part is filled in from the germline J gene. The rearrangement links TRBV5-6 to TRBJ2-5; TRBD2 matches at 7 bases. CDR1 SGHDT and CDR2 YYEEEE come from the germline V gene. CDR3 length: 14 amino acids. The CDR3 DNA, read in part, is TGTGCCAGCAGCTTAGCGGGACGGGACGATACC. Translating gives CASSLAGRDDT. The whole CDR3 is CASSLAGRDDTQYF.

Notes on this clone: The observed sequence ends 3 residues before the CDR3 terminus, with the missing tail filled in from the germline J gene. This chain links TRBV12-3 or TRBV12-4 with TRBJ2-7; D gene uncertain. This CDR3 is built from 13 residues. V dropped 3 bases and J dropped 2 bases, with 8 bases sitting between them. The DNA read from the CDR3 is TGTGCCAGCAGTTTGCAGAGTGCCTACGAG. As protein: CASSLQSAYE. The full-length CDR3 reads as CASSLQSAYEQYF.